This TCR beta chain derives from a study of T-cell reconstitution after alpha-beta-depleted transplantation in children. In this sample, this clonotype turned up many times. A TCRbeta library incorporating unique molecular identifiers was prepared. Using its own MiXCR run on the PCR reads, TCRdb lists one record per CDR3 protein. The table records some 490,000 distinct CDR3 sequences, under 15% of them present only once. Germline values: CDR1 MNHNY, CDR2 SVGAGI (reference sequence). The junction had 2 bases not matched to a gene; V was cut back by 6 bases and J by 3 bases. This CDR3 is 13 amino acids long.

The gene calls are TRBV6-6 and TRBJ2-7; 10 nucleotides line up with TRBD1. The source material was PBMCs from the stem cell graft donor, sampled from the stem cell graft. The origin of this receptor is a human donor who donated a stem cell graft to a child with combined immunodeficiency. Here the CDR3 DNA reads TGTGCCAGCAGAGACAGGGGGCTCTACGAGCAGTACTTC. This sequence encodes CASRDRGLYEQYF.